This T cell receptor beta chain was recorded in a study of cytomegalovirus exposure and HLA in healthy donors. In the PCR, 60 Vbeta and 13 Jbeta primers were used. As processed by the authors: An analysis that came later counted some 81 million unique TCR beta chains, 10 million to 12 million shared. Repertoires were generated with immunoSEQ multiplex PCR, while TCRdb's copy carries only in-frame clones and drops some. V, J and clone size were drawn from that table, and D and trimming were deduced from the DNA. The sample holds around 200,000 clones, approximately 70% seen once. This clone appeared a few times. Its antigen is not known. Study-wide results and limits: With later analysis, a missense DCLRE1C variant became linked to TCR beta V- and J-gene trimming. Later work associated 17,000 or so TCR beta sequences with HLA alleles at 0.05 false discovery rate.

V gave up 6 bases and J gave up 9 bases; unmatched junction bases: 12. Germline lookup yields CDR1 SGHDT and CDR2 YYEEEE. This CDR3 is built from 14 residues. V gene TRBV5-6 combines with J gene TRBJ1-2; TRBD1 agrees at 9 bases. The receptor was isolated from a man in his forties in good health and CMV-seropositive. Sample: PBMCs. CDR3 sequence: CASTSRDRAGSYTF. In DNA form, the CDR3 reads TGTGCCAGCACCTCCCGGGACAGGGCTGGTAGCTACACCTTC.